A single sample is the source of the 11 T cell receptor beta chains below, sequenced in a study of T cells in Graves' hyperthyroidism and ophthalmopathy. Amplification of TCR beta CDR3 regions was performed using RNA transcripts as template. Initially, a first-round RT-PCR of the TCR CDR3 employed the HTBI primer set. TCRdb used MiXCR to reprocess the multiplex PCR reads, holding one entry per CDR3 protein. This sample yields about half a million distinct CDR3 sequences, of which roughly a quarter are seen a single time; about 10% belongs to the top ten. The specimen sequenced was blood. The receptors derive from a woman aged 25 to 39 with Graves' ophthalmopathy.

This clonotype has a count of ten or more. The V call is TRBV28, the J call TRBJ2-7, with 8 bases identical to TRBD1. The length of the CDR3 is 15 residues. Germline V gene sequence: CDR1 MDHEN, CDR2 SYDVKM. With 4 bases clipped from V and 6 bases from J, the junction kept 11 bases outside the gene matches. CDR3 region: CASSSIGQGRGEQYF. CDR3 sequence (DNA): TGTGCCAGCAGTTCGATAGGACAGGGCCGGGGCGAGCAGTACTTC. Filled out from reference TRBV28 and TRBJ2-7, the complete variable domain reads DVKVTQSSRYLVKRTGEKVFLECVQDMDHENMFWYRQDPGLGLRLIYFSYDVKMKEKGDIPEGYSVSREKKERFSLILESASTNQTSMYLCASSSIGQGRGEQYFGPGTRLTVT.

This sequence joins TRBV3-1 and TRBJ1-1; D is unclear. The ends were cut back, 5 bases at V and 0 bases at J, with 13 bases in the middle. Germline CDR1 and CDR2: LGHDT and YNNKEL (reference sequence). CDR3 length: 15 amino acids. The CDR3 bases are TGTGCCAGCAGCTATAGGTCAGGCGTGAACACTGAAGCTTTCTTT. This encodes CASSYRSGVNTEAFF.

The chain couples TRBV10-1 to TRBJ2-2; D perhaps matches TRBD1 (6 bases). Germline V gene data show CDR1 as WNHNN and CDR2 as SYGVQD (reference sequence). V lost 5 bases and J 0 bases, leaving 13 bases between the germline ends. The CDR3 sequence is 16 residues long. In DNA, the CDR3 is TGCGCCAGCAGTTCCGACAGGATCGCGAACACCGGGGAGCTGTTTTTT. Translation gives CASSSDRIANTGELFF.

DNA for the CDR3: TGTGCCAGCAGCTCCGACAGAGGGGGGAACACTGAAGCTTTCTTT. This codes for CASSSDRGGNTEAFF. This rearrangement joins TRBV7-2 to TRBJ1-1, with D possibly matching TRBD1 (6 bases). This CDR3 is built from 15 residues. CDR1 SGHTA and CDR2 FQGNSA come from the germline V gene. The V gene lost 4 bases and the J gene lost 1 base, with 13 bases spanning the gap.

This clonotype was counted between two and nine times. J is TRBJ2-5 and V is TRBV11-1; perhaps TRBD2 as D (5 bases). In germline, CDR1 is SGHAT, CDR2 FQDESV (reference sequence). CDR3 length: 15 residues. Trimming left V 5 bases short and J 3 bases short, with 16 bases between. CDR3 coding DNA: TGTGCCAGCAGCCCGGTCCGGGGATATGAAGAGACCCAGTACTTC. It translates to CASSPVRGYEETQYF.

The V gene is TRBV6-2 or TRBV6-3, the J gene TRBJ1-2; D possibly corresponds to TRBD1 (5 bases). From germline, CDR1 is MNHEY and CDR2 SVGEGT. This CDR3 is built from 14 residues. Trimming took off 7 bases at V and 6 bases at J, with 18 bases between the two ends. The CDR3 DNA reads TGTGCCAGCAACCTCCCCCTAAAAGGGGATGGCTACACCTTC. Translating gives CASNLPLKGDGYTF.

Ten or more counts support this clonotype. V and J are TRBV7-3 and TRBJ1-2, with 9 bases aligning to TRBD1. CDR1 and CDR2 from the germline V gene are SGHTA and FQGTGA. The junction had 8 bases not matched to a gene; V was cut back by 5 bases and J by 4 bases. This CDR3 comprises 15 residues. CDR3: CASSPDLTGGYGYTF. For the CDR3, the DNA is TGTGCCAGCAGCCCGGACCTGACAGGGGGCTATGGCTACACCTTC. Together with reference TRBV7-3 and TRBJ1-2, the CDR3 gives the full variable domain: GAGVSQTPSNKVTEKGKYVELRCDPISGHTALYWYRQSLGQGPEFLIYFQGTGAADDSGLPNDRFFAVRPEGSVSTLKIQRTERGDSAVYLCASSPDLTGGYGYTFGSGTRLTVV.

The chain uses TRBV7-2 and TRBJ2-5; D is ambiguous. CDR3 length: 13 residues. From germline, CDR1 is SGHTA and CDR2 FQGNSA. Trimming took 4 bases from V and 2 from J, leaving 8 bases between them. The CDR3 sequence is CASSSLIQETQYF. CDR3 sequence (DNA): TGTGCCAGCAGCTCGCTGATTCAAGAGACCCAGTACTTC. The whole variable domain, remainder taken from reference TRBV7-2 and TRBJ2-5, is GAGVSQSPSNKVTEKGKDVELRCDPISGHTALYWYRQSLGQGLEFLIYFQGNSAPDKSGLPSDRFSAERTGGSVSTLTIQRTQQEDSAVYLCASSSLIQETQYFGPGTRLLVL.

In this sample, this clonotype turned up many times. The gene calls are TRBV28 and TRBJ2-4; no reliable D call. Germline V gene data show CDR1 as MDHEN and CDR2 as SYDVKM. V was pared by 4 bases and J by 3 bases, with 10 bases between. There are 14 residues in the CDR3. In nucleotides, the CDR3 is TGTGCCAGCAGTTCGTTGTGGGGCAAAAACATTCAGTACTTC. This sequence encodes CASSSLWGKNIQYF.

This clonotype appeared many times. The chain has TRBV6-5 and TRBJ1-2; maybe TRBD1 (5 bases). There are 15 residues in the CDR3. V was pared by 9 bases and J by 7 bases, with 24 bases between. Germline values: CDR1 MNHEY, CDR2 SVGAGI. The CDR3 region has the DNA TGTGCCAGTACCCCGTCCTTTCGGGGGGAGTCTGGCTACACCTTC. Its translation is CASTPSFRGESGYTF.

This clonotype occurred many times. The chain recombines TRBV4-1 with TRBJ2-2; D not resolved. The germline V gene encodes CDR1 MGHRA and CDR2 YSYEKL. The CDR3 spans 11 residues. V was trimmed by 1 base and J by 7 bases, leaving 1 base between them. The CDR3 DNA is TGCGCCAGCAGCCAAGGCGGGGAGCTGTTTTTT. Its translation is CASSQGGELFF.